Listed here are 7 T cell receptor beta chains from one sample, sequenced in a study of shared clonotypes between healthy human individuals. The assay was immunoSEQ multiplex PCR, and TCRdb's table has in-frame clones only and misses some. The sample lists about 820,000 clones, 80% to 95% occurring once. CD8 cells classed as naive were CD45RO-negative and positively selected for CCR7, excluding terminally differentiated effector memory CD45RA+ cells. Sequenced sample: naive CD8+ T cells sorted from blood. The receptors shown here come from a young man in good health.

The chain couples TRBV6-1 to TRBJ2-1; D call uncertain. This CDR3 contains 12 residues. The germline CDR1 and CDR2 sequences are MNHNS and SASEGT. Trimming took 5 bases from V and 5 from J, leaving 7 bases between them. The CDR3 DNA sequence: TGTGCCAGCAGTTTTTCCAACAATGAGCAGTTCTTC. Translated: CASSFSNNEQFF.

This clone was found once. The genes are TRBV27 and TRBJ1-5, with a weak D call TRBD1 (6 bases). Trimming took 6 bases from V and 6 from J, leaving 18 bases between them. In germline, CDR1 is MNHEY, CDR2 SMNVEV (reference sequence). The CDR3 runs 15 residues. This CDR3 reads CASRSGGGSSQPQHF. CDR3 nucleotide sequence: TGTGCCAGCAGATCTGGGGGGGGCAGTAGTCAGCCCCAGCATTTT.

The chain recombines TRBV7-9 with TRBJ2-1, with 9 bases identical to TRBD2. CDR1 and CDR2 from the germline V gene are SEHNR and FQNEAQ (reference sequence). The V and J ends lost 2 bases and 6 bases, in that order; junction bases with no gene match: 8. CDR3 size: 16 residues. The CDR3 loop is CASSLLLAGYSNEQFF. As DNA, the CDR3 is TGTGCCAGCAGCTTACTCCTAGCGGGATATAGCAATGAGCAGTTCTTC.

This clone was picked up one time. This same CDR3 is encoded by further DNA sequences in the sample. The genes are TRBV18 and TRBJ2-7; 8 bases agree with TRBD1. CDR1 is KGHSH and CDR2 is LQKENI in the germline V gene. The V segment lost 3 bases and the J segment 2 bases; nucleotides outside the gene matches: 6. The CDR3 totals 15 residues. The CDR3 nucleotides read TGTGCCAGCTCACCGCGGGACAGGACTACCTACGAGCAGTACTTC. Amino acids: CASSPRDRTTYEQYF.

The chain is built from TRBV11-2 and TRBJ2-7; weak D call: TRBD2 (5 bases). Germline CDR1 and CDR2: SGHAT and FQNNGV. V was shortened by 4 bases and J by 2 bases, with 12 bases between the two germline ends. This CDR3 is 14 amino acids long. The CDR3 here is CASSSVGVAYEQYF. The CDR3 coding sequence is TGTGCCAGCAGCTCAGTGGGAGTAGCCTACGAGCAGTACTTC.

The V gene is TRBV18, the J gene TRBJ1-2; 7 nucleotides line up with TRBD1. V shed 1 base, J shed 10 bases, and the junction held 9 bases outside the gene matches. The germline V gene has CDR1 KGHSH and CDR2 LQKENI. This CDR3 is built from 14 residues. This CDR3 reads CASSPRGRGKFYTF. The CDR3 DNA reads TGTGCCAGCTCACCACGTGGCAGGGGGAAGTTCTACACCTTC.

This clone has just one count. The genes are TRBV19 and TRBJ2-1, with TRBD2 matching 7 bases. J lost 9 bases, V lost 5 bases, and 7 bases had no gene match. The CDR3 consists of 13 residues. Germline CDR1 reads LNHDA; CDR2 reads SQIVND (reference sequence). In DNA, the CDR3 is TGTGCCAGTAGTGCGACTAGCTCGGCTGAGCAGTTCTTC. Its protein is CASSATSSAEQFF.